Below, 15 T cell receptor beta chains from the same sample are listed, as sequenced in a study of shared clonotypes between healthy human individuals. This table comes from immunoSEQ multiplex PCR, and its TCRdb copy is limited to in-frame clones, with some not included. This repertoire shows over 2 million clones, 85% to 95% found once; its top ten account for under 0.15%. Sequencing was carried out using naive CD4+ T cells sorted from blood. Indicated subset: CD45RA+ positively selected. The source is a man between 18 and 35 years old in good health.

The V call is TRBV2, the J call TRBJ2-7; TRBD1 aligns across 10 bases. Germline lookup yields CDR1 SNHLY and CDR2 FYNNEI. The CDR3 has 13 residues. Trimming took 6 bases from V and 6 from J; bases not matched to a gene: 5. CDR3 residues: CASSRGQGLEQYF. Here the CDR3 DNA reads TGTGCCAGCAGCAGGGGACAGGGGCTCGAGCAGTACTTC.

The gene calls are TRBV5-6 and TRBJ2-1; 7 positions agree with TRBD2. CDR3 size: 16 residues. V shed 0 bases and J 4 bases; nucleotides not matched to a gene: 7. Looked up from germline, CDR1 is SGHDT and CDR2 is YYEEEE. This chain's CDR3 is CASSLEGRELYNEQFF. The CDR3 DNA follows: TGTGCCAGCAGCTTGGAGGGGCGGGAGCTGTACAATGAGCAGTTCTTC.

V gene TRBV6-4 combines with J gene TRBJ2-2; possibly TRBD2 for D (6 bases). The V end was cut by 5 bases, the J end by 2 bases, with 18 bases between. The CDR3 has 17 residues. CDR1 and CDR2 (germline): MRHNA, SNTAGT. The DNA of the CDR3 is TGTGCCAGCAGTAGGGAACTCGGGGGAGTAAACACCGGGGAGCTGTTTTTT. This translates into CASSRELGGVNTGELFF.

The chain employs TRBV7-2 and TRBJ1-2; 10 nucleotides match TRBD1. V lost 6 bases and J lost 4; bases outside the gene matches: 8. The CDR3 is 15 residues long. CDR1 is SGHTA, CDR2 FQGNSA, per germline. The CDR3 loop is CASSLYGTGAYGYTF. The CDR3, as DNA: TGTGCCAGCAGTTTGTACGGGACAGGGGCCTATGGCTACACCTTC.

The chain joins TRBV5-1 to TRBJ2-1, with 11 nucleotides matching TRBD2. The CDR3 is 12 residues long. Germline lookup yields CDR1 SGHRS and CDR2 YFSETQ. For the CDR3, the DNA is TGCGGATTAGCGGGAGGGCCACATGAGCAGTTCTTC. It codes for CGLAGGPHEQFF. Filled out from reference TRBV5-1 and TRBJ2-1, the complete variable domain reads KAGVTQTPRYLIKTRGQQVTLSCSPISGHRSVSWYQQTPGQGLQFLFEYFSETQRNKGNFPGRFSGRQFSNSRSEMNVSTLELGDSALYLCGLAGGPHEQFFGPGTRLTVL.

The chain joins TRBV12-5 to TRBJ2-3, with 9 nucleotides matching TRBD2. Looked up from germline, CDR1 is LGHNT and CDR2 is FRNRAP. The junction had 7 bases not matched to a gene; V was cut back by 1 base and J by 2 bases. The CDR3 has 17 amino acids. The CDR3 loop is CASGLDLAGRHTDTQYF. The CDR3 bases are TGTGCTAGTGGTTTGGATCTAGCGGGAAGGCACACAGATACGCAGTATTTT.

This sequence joins TRBV5-1 and TRBJ2-1; D is ambiguous. Germline V gene data show CDR1 as SGHRS and CDR2 as YFSETQ. The length of the CDR3 is 11 residues. The germline V and J ends were trimmed by 2 bases and 8 bases, with 5 bases remaining between them. The CDR3 reads CASSFDYEQFF. CDR3 coding DNA: TGCGCCAGCAGCTTCGATTATGAGCAGTTCTTC.

The chain recombines TRBV7-9 with TRBJ2-3; D perhaps matches TRBD2 (5 bases). The CDR3 length is 15 residues. Trimming removed 5 bases from V and 0 bases from J, with 12 bases in between. Germline V gene lookup returns CDR1 SEHNR and CDR2 FQNEAQ (reference sequence). The CDR3 nucleotides read TGTGCCAGCAGCCCTCTGGGCGGGAGCACAGATACGCAGTATTTT. Amino acid sequence: CASSPLGGSTDTQYF. Looking up the rest from reference TRBV7-9 and TRBJ2-3 gives the full variable domain: DTGVSQNPRHKITKRGQNVTFRCDPISEHNRLYWYRQTLGQGPEFLTYFQNEAQLEKSRLLSDRFSAERPKGSFSTLEIQRTEQGDSAMYLCASSPLGGSTDTQYFGPGTRLTVL.

V usage is TRBV30 and J usage is TRBJ1-1; 7 bases are a match to TRBD1. The germline gives CDR1 GTSNPN, CDR2 SVGIG (reference sequence). V lost 3 bases, J lost 7 bases, and 5 bases stayed unmatched. The CDR3 covers 12 residues. Here the CDR3 reads CAWSFGQVEAFF. The CDR3 DNA sequence: TGTGCCTGGAGCTTCGGACAGGTTGAAGCTTTCTTT. Combining the CDR3 with reference TRBV30 and TRBJ1-1 gives the whole variable domain SQTIHQWPATLVQPVGSPLSLECTVEGTSNPNLYWYRQAAGRGLQLLFYSVGIGQISSEVPQNLSASRPQDRQFILSSKKLLLSDSGFYLCAWSFGQVEAFFGQGTRLTVV.

This chain connects TRBV9 to TRBJ2-3, with 8 bases matching TRBD2. The CDR3 runs to 15 residues. V was pared by 0 bases and J by 3 bases, with 3 bases of the junction left unmatched. Per the germline V gene, CDR1 is SGDLS and CDR2 is YYNGEE. CDR3 nucleotides: TGTGCCAGCAGCGTAGCGGCGGGAGGAACAGATACGCAGTATTTT. Translated: CASSVAAGGTDTQYF.

Only a few counts were recorded for this clone. The same CDR3 also results from other DNA sequences found in this sample. The chain is built from TRBV18 and TRBJ2-7; TRBD2 matches 8 bases. The J segment lost 2 bases and the V segment lost 0 bases, leaving 0 bases of the junction unmatched. The CDR3 runs to 14 residues. Looked up from germline, CDR1 is KGHSH and CDR2 is LQKENI. The CDR3 DNA reads TGTGCCAGCTCACCACCGGGACTAGCCTACGAGCAGTACTTC. Translating it yields CASSPPGLAYEQYF.

This chain uses TRBV29-1 with TRBJ2-7; D is possibly TRBD2 (6 bases). Per germline, CDR1 SQVTM and CDR2 ANQGSEA. V lost 4 bases and J 3 bases, leaving 7 bases between the germline ends. The CDR3 is made up of 11 amino acids. In DNA, the CDR3 is TGCAGCGTTGGGGGGGTCTACGAGCAGTACTTC. It codes for CSVGGVYEQYF.

The chain couples TRBV18 to TRBJ1-1; TRBD1 might be the D (6 bases). Germline V gene lookup returns CDR1 KGHSH and CDR2 LQKENI. Trimming removed 1 base at V and 4 bases at J, with 10 bases between. This CDR3 is built from 14 residues. This CDR3 is CASSPQQGGTEAFF. In nucleotides, the CDR3 is TGTGCCAGCTCACCACAACAGGGAGGCACTGAAGCTTTCTTT.

This clone appeared a single time. The chain carries TRBV28 and TRBJ2-3; perhaps TRBD1 as D (6 bases). Germline-derived CDR1 and CDR2 are MDHEN and SYDVKM. This CDR3 has 17 residues. The ends were cut back, 5 bases at V and 5 bases at J, with 23 bases in the middle. The CDR3 DNA follows: TGTGCCAGCAGTCCCCTAGGACAGAAGTTGCGATTAGATACGCAGTATTTT. As protein: CASSPLGQKLRLDTQYF. The full variable domain, with the rest looked up from reference TRBV28 and TRBJ2-3, is DVKVTQSSRYLVKRTGEKVFLECVQDMDHENMFWYRQDPGLGLRLIYFSYDVKMKEKGDIPEGYSVSREKKERFSLILESASTNQTSMYLCASSPLGQKLRLDTQYFGPGTRLTVL.

The chain employs TRBV5-1 and TRBJ2-7; no clear D. Trimming took 0 bases from V and 2 from J, leaving 9 bases between them. The CDR3 sequence is 14 residues long. CDR1 is SGHRS, CDR2 YFSETQ, per germline. The DNA for the CDR3 is TGCGCCAGCAGCTTGGAGGTTTCCGCCTACGAGCAGTACTTC. It encodes CASSLEVSAYEQYF.